This note documents a single T cell receptor beta chain sequence. It has no known antigen specificity. There are no base qualities to consult, and no much larger clone falls within one base. In total, approximately 700 healthy bone marrow donors made up the cohort. At the time of sampling, all cohort members were nominally healthy, though unrecorded immune exposures were likely present. The donor was CMV seropositive and was included in the group of 270 or so seropositive cohort members. A peripheral blood sample was collected from each donor, and TCR beta sequencing was performed on peripheral blood mononuclear cells. The Qiagen DNeasy Blood Extraction Kit was used to extract genomic DNA from the blood cell samples. The library was generated by the immunoSEQ multiplex PCR assay. The multiplex PCR relied on a mix of 60 forward primers for TCR Vbeta segments and 13 reverse primers for TCR Jbeta segments. Amplification of the CDR3 region of rearranged TCR beta genes was performed with a multiplex PCR assay on genomic DNA. Amplified TCR beta libraries were sequenced as 87-base-pair reads on the Illumina HiSeq System. Per the source publication's procedure: In a later analysis, roughly 80 million unique TCR beta chains were counted across the 650 to 700 repertoires, and about 9.9 million of these chains were shared by at least two donors. Raw reads were error-corrected and collapsed into unique sequences with a nearest-neighbor algorithm that merged closely related sequences to remove PCR and sequencing errors. Alignment of CDR3 sequences to IMGT reference sequences was used to assign V, D and J gene segments. Each retained sequence needed at least a six-nucleotide match to both a V gene segment and a J gene segment. A rearrangement was called productive if the CDR3 had no stop codons and remained in frame with V and J, and every other rearrangement was called non-productive. CDR3 was defined by IMGT convention, running from the second conserved V-encoded cysteine to the conserved J-encoded phenylalanine. The earlier analysis of approximately 500 of the donors excluded sequences that lacked an unambiguous match to a single V gene segment. In an earlier analysis of approximately 610 of the donors, V segments were called functional above 56.7% productive rearrangements and were called segregating when the between-donor standard deviation exceeded 5%. A statistical classification framework was developed to diagnose cytomegalovirus status using the catalog of TCR beta chain sequences. In a later analysis, TCR nucleotide sequences were compared against IMGT/GENE-DB human TR gene sequences so that V and J genes could be assigned. A later analysis assigned CDR3 sequences and most-parsimonious VDJ recombination scenarios with the TCRdist pipeline. In a later analysis, each TCR beta chain was defined by its CDR3 amino acid sequence together with its V-gene family, and reads lacking a unique V-gene family were excluded. As a way to deal with suspected cross-contamination and a sequencing artifact, a later analysis dropped roughly 600 nucleotide sequences that were highly shared and had low generation probability. A later analysis calculated a clonal expansion index for each public chain from normalized within-repertoire ranks of inferred template counts. In a later analysis, generation probabilities were computed using a VDJ recombination model fitted to out-of-frame rearrangements, and the results were checked against IGoR. In a later analysis, TCR-TCR, TCR-HLA and TCR-CMV co-occurrence was scored with hypergeometric tests, and a repertoire-size bias correction was applied to TCR pairs. In a later analysis, false discovery rates were estimated by permuting HLA or CMV assignments 20 times. In a later analysis, co-occurring TCRs were grouped with DBSCAN, and TCRdist sequence similarity was added when clustering was performed within HLA-allele-positive subsets. Co-occurrence clustering excluded repertoires with fewer than 30,000 or more than 120,000 public chains, plus five with anomalous nucleotide sharing. TCRdb holds this immuneACCESS table with in-frame rearrangements only. Some clones are missing; in checked studies, unresolved V genes explain under half, and the rest has no known cause. V and J calls and clone size are copied from that table; D and trimming were computed from the DNA. This sample has about 190,000 clones in its table, and more than 65% of those were observed once. The ten largest account for around 6% of the sample.

The entry originates in a study of cytomegalovirus exposure and HLA in healthy donors (dated by TCRdb to the late 2010s). Regarding the research as a whole: An earlier analysis of approximately 600 of the donors reported roughly 270 Gb of sequence data and 100 million to 140 million unique TCR beta sequences from 150 million to 200 million T cells. Class I and class II HLA loci were covered by the typing at four-digit resolution. A later genetic analysis took genome-wide SNP genotypes for about three fifths of the 666 donors and used that subset as a discovery cohort. About 280 gigabases of sequencing data and around 85 million unique TCR sequences made up an early release that covered 500 to 650 HLA-typed donors. To study patterns of TCR occurrence, a later analysis re-analyzed previously published TCR beta repertoires from 666 donors and added high-resolution HLA genotyping. Donor age, sex, ethnicity and CMV serostatus were collected together with the repertoire data. All discovery cohort repertoires had been generated using a single sequencing platform. To predict cytomegalovirus infection status, the study brought together high-throughput TCR immunosequencing, statistical association of individual TCRs with disease status, and machine learning. Of the 300 to 450 genotyped donors, roughly 76% were placed in the genetic ancestry cluster associated with self-reported Caucasian donors. Rather than using new phenotypic data, the later analysis identified candidate immune exposures from TCR beta sequences and from how often those sequences occurred across donors. Because of strong linkage in the cohort, roughly five DR-DQ haplotypes were treated as single units for association and clustering. In addition to the first cohort of approximately 670 subjects, a separate validation cohort of around 110 different subjects was used. Among 350 to 400 genotyped donors of the cohort, an average of 235,054 unique TCR beta nucleotide sequences were sequenced per donor, roughly 18% of them non-productive. The number of donors typed differed by locus, with 629-630 for A, B, C, DRB1 and DQB1, roughly 520 for DQA1, under 610 for DPA1, and over 400 for DPB1. The study profiled the T cell repertoires of 500 to 800 subjects by immunosequencing and related them to cytomegalovirus serostatus. The aim of the study was to test whether cataloging public T cell receptors could identify signatures of past pathogen exposure. An earlier analysis of several hundred of the donors applied high-throughput TCR beta sequencing to assess whether each TCR beta V gene segment acted as functional or pseudogenic. The study at large found these results: In vitro tests confirmed that a few of the cytomegalovirus-associated TCR beta chains recognize cytomegalovirus antigens. A later genetic analysis reported fewer N-insertions in productive TCRs among donors in an Asian-associated ancestry cluster than the roughly 620-donor mean. A total of 150 to 200 TCR beta chains were listed by the study as associated with cytomegalovirus. Several of the top co-occurrence clusters appeared to be linked to parvovirus B19, influenza, CMV and Epstein-Barr virus, according to a later analysis. Some 16 rarely observed V segments, including chromosome 9 orphons, were excluded from the earlier analysis of a few hundred of the donors because counts were too low. The classifier was reported to diagnose cytomegalovirus status with high specificity and sensitivity in both the original cohort and the validation cohort. When HLA alleles, especially DR and DQ, strongly co-occurred, TCR associations were difficult to assign to individual alleles. In an earlier analysis of around 600 of the donors, most TCR beta V segments appeared in productive rearrangements about 90% or about 30% of the time, broadly matching IMGT annotations. In a later analysis, the rate of TCR association differed among HLA loci, with DRB1 alleles having the most associated TCRs and HLA-C alleles having the fewest. A later analysis associated about 17,000 TCR beta sequences with specific HLA alleles at a false discovery rate of 0.05. The authors suggested that the approach could potentially be generalized to other disease states and immunological phenotypes. In a later genetic analysis, a missense DCLRE1C variant was associated with V-gene and J-gene trimming of TCR beta chains, and the association was replicated in an independent cohort. According to a later analysis, most CMV-associated TCR beta chains appeared to be HLA-restricted, and the HLA associations seemed to be driven largely by CMV exposure. Because HLA typing was unavailable for some donors at each locus, only the typed subset was used in association tests. CMV serostatus was the only immune exposure information available for the cohort. Presence/absence analyses assumed roughly uniform sequencing depth across donors, an assumption that may not hold. Linkage disequilibrium might explain the correlated functional status among segregating V segments, but an unknown experimental factor could not be excluded. Most TCR sequences were observed very rarely across donors, whereas some public TCRs were present in many individuals. The cohort was sequenced for TCR beta chains only, and without alpha or paired-chain data the features that could be detected were limited. In a later analysis, HLA-associated TCR beta chains were found to be more clonally expanded and to have lower generation probabilities than equally common non-associated chains. A cluster of highly shared sequence variants was judged likely to represent a technical artifact of the sequencing pipeline. A further reported finding was that TCR beta sequences accurately predicted the HLA-A and HLA-B alleles for most subjects in the first cohort.

This sequence originates from a woman aged 30 to 39 in good health and CMV-seropositive. Sequenced: PBMCs.

CDR3 region: CASSLTAGGETQYF. The nucleotide sequence is TGTGCCAGCAGCCTGACTGCCGGGGGAGAGACCCAGTACTTC. The V and J genes are TRBV7-8 and TRBJ2-5; the D segment could be TRBD2, given 6 matching bases. The CDR1 and CDR2 encoded by the germline V gene are SGHVS and FQNEAQ. The CDR3 has 14 amino acids, counting the end cysteine and phenylalanine. The kept DNA is CDR3 alone, 42 bases in frame from the first base. Relative to germline, V is 5 bases shorter and J is 4 bases shorter, with 14 bases between their ends.